This TCR beta chain was profiled in a study of blood T cells in healthy people across ages. Study findings and constraints: Per million T cells, the diversity of TCR beta decreased roughly linearly as age advanced.

The CDR3 is 17 amino acids. V gave up 1 base and J gave up 5 bases; unmatched junction bases: 12. Per germline, CDR1 MGHRA and CDR2 YSYEKL. A sample-barcoded 5' primer and a J-beta primer mix were used in a second PCR of roughly 7 to 11 cycles. From the 5' RACE reads, TCRdb called clonotypes with MiXCR, one entry per CDR3 protein. This table has about 600,000 distinct CDR3 sequences, roughly 48% appearing once. This clonotype was seen more than once but under ten times. No antigen is known for it. This clonotype originated in an elderly man in good health. Sequencing was performed on blood. This sequence joins TRBV4-1 and TRBJ2-5; TRBD2 matches 8 bases. CDR3 nucleotides: TGCGCCAGCAGCCAAGGCCTGGGAGCGGGAGTGGTTGAGACCCAGTACTTC. It is translated as CASSQGLGAGVVETQYF.